The present TCR beta chain was sequenced within a study of blood T cell repertoires in COVID-19. In the study overall: Some COVID-19 samples were acute and others convalescent; all came from the United States, Italy and Spain. T cells, B-cell-depleted T cells, or PBMCs provided the cDNA or gDNA that served as material.

The CDR3 is made up of 16 amino acids. The germline V gene has CDR1 SGHVS and CDR2 FNYEAQ. V was pared by 2 bases and J by 3 bases, with 5 bases of the junction left unmatched. Here immunoSEQ multiplex PCR was the method, and the copy in TCRdb shows in-frame clones only, minus some. The sample comprises 200,000 or so clones, 80% to 90% of which are singletons, and 20% rests with the top ten. The table lists this clone with a few counts. Sequenced input: peripheral blood. The receptor was derived from a human donor in a cohort sampled during active COVID-19. The chain is built from TRBV7-6 and TRBJ2-1; 9 nucleotides match TRBD2. The CDR3 DNA is TGTGCCAGCAGCTTATTAGCGGGGGCTGTCTACAATGAGCAGTTCTTC. Its translation: CASSLLAGAVYNEQFF.